The rows below give T cell receptor beta chains drawn from one sample of a study of siplizumab effects on memory and regulatory T cells. The method was immunoSEQ multiplex PCR; TCRdb's version includes in-frame clones alone and lacks a portion of them. The table records about 82,000 clones, 80% to 90% of them present only once. Sequencing used Tregs sorted from blood. The receptors come from a human donor in good health. Each CDR3 is given with its conserved first and last residue. Each record gives: V gene, J gene, clone size, D gene, CDR3 DNA, CDR3 protein. The D gene is left open where the match is weak. Expanded clones are given a class, and other clones once, few, many or no size at all.

TRBV11-1	TRBJ2-1	-	-	TGTGCCAGCAGCTTTCCCCCTGTAGGCGATAATGAGCAGTTCTTC	CASSFPPVGDNEQFF
TRBV18	TRBJ1-6	-	TRBD1	TGTGCCAGCTCACGACAGGGCGAGAATTCACCCCTCCACTTT	CASSRQGENSPLHF
TRBV21-1	TRBJ2-1	once	-	TGTGCCAGCAGCAAAGTAGGACATCAAAACAATGAGCAGTTCTTC	CASSKVGHQNNEQFF
TRBV6-5	TRBJ1-5	-	TRBD1	TGTGCCAGCGAAAGAGACAGGGTGGAACAGCCCCAGCATTTT	CASERDRVEQPQHF
TRBV7-8	TRBJ1-6	once	TRBD1	TGTGCCAGCAGCTTAGTTTCCGGGACAGGTTATAATTCACCCCTCCACTTT	CASSLVSGTGYNSPLHF
TRBV5-1	TRBJ1-2	-	-	TGCGCCAGCAGCTTGAGGCCAAACTATGGCTACACCTTC	CASSLRPNYGYTF
TRBV27	TRBJ1-2	-	-	TGTGCCAGCAGTTCCCCGACGGTCTATGGCTACACCTTC	CASSSPTVYGYTF
TRBV28	TRBJ1-2	-	TRBD1	TGTGCCAGCACCCCCCCCCGGGACAGTTACTATGGCTACACCTTC	CASTPPRDSYYGYTF
TRBV27	TRBJ1-1	-	-	TGTGCCAGCAGGCTGTTGGATCTTAACACTGAAGCTTTCTTT	CASRLLDLNTEAFF
TRBV11-2	TRBJ2-1	-	-	TGTGCCAGCAGCTTAGTGGTGACCATTGAGCAGTTCTTC	CASSLVVTIEQFF
TRBV27	TRBJ1-6	-	-	TGTGCCAGCAGCCCAAAACCGGGACCTACCCTCTATAATTCACCCCTCCACTTT	CASSPKPGPTLYNSPLHF
TRBV7-2	TRBJ2-3	-	TRBD2	TGTGCCAGCAGCTCTAAGCGGGGGGGAACAGATACGCAGTATTTT	CASSSKRGGTDTQYF
TRBV5-6	TRBJ2-7	-	TRBD1	TGTGCCAGCAGCCCTTGGGGACAGGGGGGCGACGAGCAGTACTTC	CASSPWGQGGDEQYF
TRBV5-8	TRBJ2-6	-	-	TGTGCCAGCAGCTTGGATGCGTGGGGACTGCCTGGGGCCAACGTCCTGACTTTC	CASSLDAWGLPGANVLTF
TRBV9	TRBJ1-4	-	-	TGTGCCAGCAGCGTAGGAGGGAGGGCGGGAAGCAATGAAAAACTGTTTTTT	CASSVGGRAGSNEKLFF
TRBV9	TRBJ2-3	-	-	TGTGCCAGCAGCCCCGGTGGGGGCTCTAGCACAGATACGCAGTATTTT	CASSPGGGSSTDTQYF
TRBV29-1	TRBJ2-3	-	TRBD2	TGCAGCGCCGCCGGGACTAGCGGGGCAGGGGATACGCAGTATTTT	CSAAGTSGAGDTQYF
TRBV6-5	TRBJ1-2	-	-	TGTGCCAGCAGTTATTCTGGGGACGGCACTCGGGGCTACACCTTC	CASSYSGDGTRGYTF
TRBV7-2	TRBJ1-1	-	-	TGTGCCAGCAGCTTAAGGGTAGGGCACACTAAAGCTTTCTTT	CASSLRVGHTKAFF
TRBV6-1	TRBJ1-3	few	-	TGTGCCAGCAGTGGGCAGGACTCTGGAAACACCATATATTTT	CASSGQDSGNTIYF
TRBV5-4	TRBJ1-1	-	-	TGTGCCAGCAGCGGACCGGACGGGAACACTGAAGCTTTCTTT	CASSGPDGNTEAFF
TRBV6-5	TRBJ2-5	once	-	TGTGCCAGCAGTGAACTCGACCAAGAGACCCAGTACTTC	CASSELDQETQYF
TRBV5-1	TRBJ1-1	-	-	TGCGCCAGCAGCTTCGGCAGGGTAATTGGAACTGAAGCTTTCTTT	CASSFGRVIGTEAFF
TRBV4-2	TRBJ2-5	-	TRBD2	TGTGCCAGCAGCCCGACGTGGACTAGCGGGGGCCTAGAAGAGACCCAGTACTTC	CASSPTWTSGGLEETQYF
TRBV5-6	TRBJ1-4	once	-	TGTGCCAGCAGCGGGGACGGCGGGCCTCCTAATGAAAAACTGTTTTTT	CASSGDGGPPNEKLFF
TRBV27	TRBJ1-2	-	-	TGTGCCAGCAGTTCTCTCGGGGTCGGCTATGGCTACACCTTC	CASSSLGVGYGYTF
TRBV6-1	TRBJ2-1	-	-	TGTGCCAGCAGTGAGTTTGCGGGGAGGAGCAATGAGCAGTTCTTC	CASSEFAGRSNEQFF
TRBV30	TRBJ1-2	-	TRBD1	TGTGCCTGGAGTGTAGGGGGCAGCACTAACTATGGCTACACCTTC	CAWSVGGSTNYGYTF
TRBV2	TRBJ1-5	-	-	TGTGCCAGCAGGGTCTGGGATAGCAATCAGCCCCAGCATTTT	CASRVWDSNQPQHF
TRBV5-1	TRBJ2-1	-	TRBD1	TGCGCCAGCAGCCTTGGACAGGGGGTCTACAATGAGCAGTTCTTC	CASSLGQGVYNEQFF
TRBV7-3	TRBJ2-4	-	-	TGTGCCAGCAGCCTCCATAGGGGGGACAAAGCCAAAAACATTCAGTACTTC	CASSLHRGDKAKNIQYF
TRBV5-4	TRBJ1-2	once	-	TGTGCCAGCAGCTTTGAAACCTTCTATGGCTACACCTTC	CASSFETFYGYTF
TRBV10-3	TRBJ1-2	many	-	TGTGCCATCCCCGGGACATACTATGGCTACACCTTC	CAIPGTYYGYTF
TRBV14	TRBJ2-1	-	TRBD2	TGTGCCAGCAGCCAGCGGGGGTCACCGAGCGATGAGCAGTTCTTC	CASSQRGSPSDEQFF
TRBV6-1	TRBJ2-1	-	-	TGTGCCACTGGAGTGAACAATGAGCAGTTCTTC	CATGVNNEQFF
TRBV2	TRBJ2-5	-	-	TGTGCCAGCAGCGGGACTTCAGAGACCCAGTACTTC	CASSGTSETQYF
TRBV2	TRBJ2-3	-	-	TGTGCCAGCAGCCCGGGCCTCAGCACAGATACGCAGTATTTT	CASSPGLSTDTQYF
TRBV4-1	TRBJ2-7	once	TRBD1	TGCGCCAGCAGCCAAGGGAGGACAGGGGCAACCTACGAGCAGTACTTC	CASSQGRTGATYEQYF
TRBV5-1	TRBJ1-2	-	TRBD1	TGCGCCAGCAGTTTAATAGGGACAGGGACCTTCTATGGCTACACCTTC	CASSLIGTGTFYGYTF
TRBV30	TRBJ1-2	-	-	TGTGCCTGGGACGACACGAGGAACTATGGCTACACCTTC	CAWDDTRNYGYTF
TRBV9	TRBJ2-5	-	TRBD2	TGTGCCAGCAGCGTAGGACTAGCGGGGGGGCCGAAGCAAGAGACCCAGTACTTC	CASSVGLAGGPKQETQYF
TRBV29-1	TRBJ2-7	-	TRBD1	TGCAGCGCCACGAAGGGACAGGATGGTTACGAGCAGTACTTC	CSATKGQDGYEQYF
TRBV5-4	TRBJ2-6	-	TRBD2	TGTGCCAGCAGCTTGCTAGCGGGGGCCGGGGCCAACGTCCTGACTTTC	CASSLLAGAGANVLTF
TRBV5-4	TRBJ2-1	once	-	TGTGCCAGCAGCTGGGGGACGGGGTACAATGAGCAGTTCTTC	CASSWGTGYNEQFF
TRBV5-8	TRBJ1-5	-	-	TGTGCCAGCAGCTTGAGAGTTTTGGGCAATCAGCCCCAGCATTTT	CASSLRVLGNQPQHF
TRBV5-1	TRBJ2-2	-	TRBD1	TGCGCCAGCAGCTCCGGGACAGGGGCCTACACCGGGGAGCTGTTTTTT	CASSSGTGAYTGELFF
TRBV7-8	TRBJ2-7	-	TRBD2	TGTGCCAGCAGCTTAGGGATGGGCCTAGCGGGTAGAACCCGTCAGCAGTACTTC	CASSLGMGLAGRTRQQYF